One and the same sample provided the 2 T cell receptor beta chains below, sequenced in a study of CD8+CD57+ T cells in acquired aplastic anemia. The use of genomic DNA as template underpinned the TCR beta VDJ and CDR3 profiling. TCRdb called the reads again in MiXCR, with one record for every CDR3 protein. The sample has 100,000 to 150,000 distinct CDR3 sequences; around two fifths are singletons. Material for sequencing was sorted CD4+, CD8+, or CD8+CD57+ T cells (not recorded which) from PBMCs. Receptors were obtained from a human donor in good health, serving as a control.

The chain is built from TRBV10-3 and TRBJ2-5, with 7 bases fitting TRBD2. The CDR3 loop spans 14 amino acids. CDR1 is ENHRY and CDR2 is SYGVKD in the germline V gene. The J segment lost 2 bases and the V segment lost 8 bases, leaving 8 bases of the junction unmatched. The CDR3 DNA is TGTGCCATCGCCCTGGGGGGGAGGCAAGAGACCCAGTACTTC. Translating gives CAIALGGRQETQYF.

This clonotype has at least ten counts. V is TRBV14 and J is TRBJ1-6; no reliable D call. CDR3 length: 15 amino acids. The germline gives CDR1 SGHDN, CDR2 FVKESK. With 4 bases removed from V and 9 bases from J, the gap between germline ends came to 16 bases. CDR3 nucleotide sequence: TGTGCCAGCAGCCGACAATCCCCACGGGGTTCACCCCTCCACTTT. This encodes CASSRQSPRGSPLHF.